These 14 T cell receptor beta chains originate from one sample sequenced in a study of monozygotic twins with inflammatory bowel disease. After re-calling the 5' RACE reads, TCRdb lists one entry per CDR3 protein, DNA absent. This sample contains around 200,000 distinct CDR3 sequences. Sequenced sample: blood. These receptors were collected from a human donor with ulcerative colitis or Crohn's disease, or a healthy co-twin of an affected twin (not recorded which).

The chain combines TRBV7-2 with TRBJ2-5. Germline values: CDR1 SGHTA, CDR2 FQGNSA. This CDR3 has 11 residues. The CDR3 protein is CASSEQETQYF.

The V call is TRBV12-5, the J call TRBJ1-6. Per germline, CDR1 LGHNT and CDR2 FRNRAP. The length of the CDR3 is 20 residues. The chain's CDR3 is CASGQFRSAWQEQNNSPLHF. The variable domain in full, completed from reference TRBV12-5 and TRBJ1-6, reads DARVTQTPRHKVTEMGQEVTMRCQPILGHNTVFWYRQTMMQGLELLAYFRNRAPLDDSGMPKDRFSAEMPDATLATLKIQPSEPRDSAVYFCASGQFRSAWQEQNNSPLHFGNGTRLTVT.

The rearrangement joins TRBV5-1 to TRBJ2-3; TCRdb indicates TRBD2, and absent DNA this call remains unverified. Germline-derived CDR1 and CDR2 are SGHRS and YFSETQ. CDR3 length: 16 residues. This CDR3 reads CASSLLAGGPTDTQYF.

This chain uses TRBV6-2 or TRBV6-3 with TRBJ1-1. Germline V gene lookup returns CDR1 MNHEY and CDR2 SVGEGT. CDR3 length: 14 amino acids. CDR3 amino acids: CASSMQGGNTEAFF.

This rearrangement joins TRBV5-4 to TRBJ1-1; TCRdb proposes TRBD1, but this gene call is untestable without DNA. From germline, CDR1 is SGHNT and CDR2 YYREEE (reference sequence). This CDR3 region has 14 residues. The CDR3: CASSPQGPNTEAFF.

The rearrangement uses TRBV5-1 and TRBJ2-7. CDR3 length: 15 amino acids. In germline, CDR1 is SGHRS, CDR2 YFSETQ. This CDR3 is CASSFGGGSSYEQYF.

J is TRBJ2-1 and V is TRBV12-3 or TRBV12-4; the TCRdb D gene call, TRBD1, has no DNA to confirm it. The CDR3 spans 14 residues. Here the CDR3 reads CASSNGQGNNEQFF.

This sequence joins TRBV12-3 or TRBV12-4 and TRBJ1-3. There are 11 residues in the CDR3. Here the CDR3 reads CASSLRTAIYF.

The chain is built from TRBV11-2 and TRBJ1-1. Germline assignment: CDR1 SGHAT and CDR2 FQNNGV. The CDR3 runs to 17 residues. CDR3: CASNSLDFPLKNTEAFF.

The CDR3 protein is CASSQGGSPGQGNISPLHF. This chain links TRBV4-2 with TRBJ1-6; TCRdb returns TRBD1, unconfirmable since there is no DNA. This CDR3 contains 19 residues. Germline V gives CDR1 LGHNA, CDR2 YNFKEQ.

The chain joins TRBV7-2 to TRBJ1-2; the D call from TCRdb, TRBD1, cannot be confirmed without DNA. CDR1 is SGHTA and CDR2 is FQGNSA in the germline V gene. This CDR3 has 13 amino acids. CDR3 sequence reads: CASSFGTVYGYTF.

This rearrangement joins TRBV7-8 to TRBJ2-2; TCRdb selects TRBD1, and the lack of DNA leaves this call unchecked. Germline CDR1 and CDR2: SGHVS and FQNEAQ. The CDR3 is 14 amino acids. The CDR3 loop is CASSLGTGGRELFF.

The rearrangement joins TRBV7-9 to TRBJ2-7. Looked up from germline, CDR1 is SEHNR and CDR2 is FQNEAQ (reference sequence). This CDR3 comprises 13 residues. The CDR3 here is CASSLRFGYEQYF.

The rearrangement links TRBV7-8 to TRBJ1-5; TCRdb's D call, TRBD1, is unchecked because there is no DNA. Germline V CDR1 and CDR2: SGHVS, FQNEAQ. The CDR3 spans 14 residues. The CDR3 reads CASSLGQALRPQHF.